This TCR beta chain stems from a study of control samples from healthy donors and cancer patients. Repertoires were generated with immunoSEQ multiplex PCR, while TCRdb's copy carries only in-frame clones and drops some. Of over 100,000 clones listed, 92% are singletons. Germline CDR1 LNHNV, CDR2 YYDKDF (reference sequence). Trimming removed 0 bases at V and 8 bases at J, with 19 bases between. CDR3 length: 16 residues. Sequenced material: blood. The J gene is TRBJ1-1, the V gene TRBV15; unclear D gene. The clonotype was recovered from a young woman in good health. As DNA, the CDR3 is TGTGCCACCAGCAGAGATTTGGAGGGCCCAATGGTGGAAGCTTTCTTT. Protein product: CATSRDLEGPMVEAFF.